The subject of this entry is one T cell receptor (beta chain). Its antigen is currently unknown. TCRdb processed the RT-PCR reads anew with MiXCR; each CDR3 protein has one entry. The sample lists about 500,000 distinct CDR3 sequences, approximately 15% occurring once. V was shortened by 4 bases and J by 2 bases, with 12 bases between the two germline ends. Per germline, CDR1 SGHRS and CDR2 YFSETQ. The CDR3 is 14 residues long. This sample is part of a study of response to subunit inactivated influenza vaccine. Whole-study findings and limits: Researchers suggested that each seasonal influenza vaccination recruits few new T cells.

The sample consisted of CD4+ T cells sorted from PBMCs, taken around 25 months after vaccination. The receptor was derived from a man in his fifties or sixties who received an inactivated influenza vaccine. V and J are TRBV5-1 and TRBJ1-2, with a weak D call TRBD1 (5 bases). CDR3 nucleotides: TGCGCCAGCAGCCGGACGGGGCAGAACTATGGCTACACCTTC. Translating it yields CASSRTGQNYGYTF. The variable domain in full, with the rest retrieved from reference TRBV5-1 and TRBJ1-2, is KAGVTQTPRYLIKTRGQQVTLSCSPISGHRSVSWYQQTPGQGLQFLFEYFSETQRNKGNFPGRFSGRQFSNSRSEMNVSTLELGDSALYLCASSRTGQNYGYTFGSGTRLTVV.